The subject of this entry is one T cell receptor (beta chain). The data were taken from a study of CD8 T cells in Susac syndrome. Reverse transcription of roughly 0.5 to 1 ug RNA was performed with random hexamers. TCR beta CDR3 was amplified by immunoSEQ multiplex PCR. This amplification extended across 54 Vbeta and 13 Jbeta segments. TCRdb ran MiXCR on the immunoSEQ multiplex PCR reads and lists one entry per CDR3 protein. The sample gives about 200,000 distinct CDR3 sequences, roughly 94% of which show up once; less than 0.11% is in the top ten. Trimming stripped 2 bases from V and 4 bases from J, with 7 bases between. The CDR3 runs 13 residues. CDR1 is SGHTA and CDR2 is FQGNSA in the germline V gene.

This chain joins TRBV7-2 and TRBJ2-3; D gene ambiguous. Sequenced sample: CD4+ T cells from PBMCs. This sequence originates from a human donor in good health. The CDR3 region is CASSLTDADTQYF. The DNA of the CDR3 is TGTGCCAGCAGCTTAACGGATGCAGATACGCAGTATTTT.